This T cell receptor (beta chain) was captured by sequencing in a study of T cell repertoires in cytomegalovirus infection. Using its own MiXCR run on the reads, TCRdb lists one record per CDR3 protein. The repertoire consists of approximately 630,000 distinct CDR3 sequences, with approximately 24% occurring once and the leading ten covering roughly 8%. Germline values: CDR1 LGHNT, CDR2 FRNRAP. Germline trimming cut 6 bases from V and 7 bases from J; bases unmatched to any gene: 7. This CDR3 contains 15 residues. The TCR comes from a human donor in good health (CMV status not recorded). Some clones in this sample may be carry-over from other donors' samples. The chain uses TRBV12-5 and TRBJ2-2; 11 nucleotides align to TRBD1. Sequencing was performed on CD8+ T cells from PBMCs. The CDR3 bases are TGTGCTAGTGGCCTGGGACAGGGGGTTGACGGGGAGCTGTTTTTT. Residues: CASGLGQGVDGELFF.